This record concerns one TCR beta chain sequence. This CDR3 is missing its conserved last phenylalanine or tryptophan, likely due to a read error. This record comes from a study of tumor-infiltrating lymphocytes in primary liver carcinoma. Reverse transcription of approximately 520 ng total RNA with a constant-region primer produced TCR beta cDNA. Nested multiplex PCR, run for three rounds with slightly modified ARM-PCR, yielded TCR beta libraries. A C-beta reverse primer was combined with TRBV1-TRBV30 forward primers in the first two PCR rounds, and each round had about 10 cycles. Via MiXCR, TCRdb re-called the multiplex PCR reads, giving one row per CDR3 protein. The sample yields around 120,000 distinct CDR3 sequences, 50% to 70% seen once. This CDR3 region has 12 residues. Co-extraction yielded RNA and DNA from around 20-30 mg of unsorted bulk tissue. Samples were taken from five separate regions (per tumor).

This receptor was obtained from a woman in her fifties or sixties with primary liver carcinoma and hepatitis B virus infection. Sequencing input: liver tumor tissue from sampling region 1. As to subset: tumor region T1, superior pole. This chain joins TRBV12-3 or TRBV12-4 and TRBJ1-1; 7 bases fit TRBD1. The CDR3 protein is CASSRGLRGAFL. CDR3 sequence (DNA): TGCGCCAGCAGCCGGGGCCTCAGGGGGGCTTTCTTA.